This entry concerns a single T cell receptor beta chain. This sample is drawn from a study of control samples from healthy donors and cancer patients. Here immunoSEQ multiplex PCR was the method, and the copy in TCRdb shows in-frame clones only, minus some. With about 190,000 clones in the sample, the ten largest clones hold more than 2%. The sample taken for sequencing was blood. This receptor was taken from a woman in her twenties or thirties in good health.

CDR3 bases: TGTGCCAGCAGCAAAGACGACGAGCAGTACTTC. Its translation is CASSKDDEQYF. V gene TRBV21-1 combines with J gene TRBJ2-7. TRBV21-1 is a listed pseudogene. The CDR3 spans 11 residues.